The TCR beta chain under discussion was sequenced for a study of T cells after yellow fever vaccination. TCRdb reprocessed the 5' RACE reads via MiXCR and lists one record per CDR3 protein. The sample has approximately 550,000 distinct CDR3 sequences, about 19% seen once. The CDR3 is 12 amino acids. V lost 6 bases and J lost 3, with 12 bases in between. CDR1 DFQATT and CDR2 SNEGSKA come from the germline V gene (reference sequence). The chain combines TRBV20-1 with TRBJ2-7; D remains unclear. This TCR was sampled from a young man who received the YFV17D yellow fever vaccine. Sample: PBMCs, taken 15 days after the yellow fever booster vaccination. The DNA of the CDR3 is TGCAGTGCGCCCTCCCACGTCTACGAGCAGTACTTC. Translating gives CSAPSHVYEQYF.